The 22 T cell receptor beta chains below all came from one sample that was sequenced in a study of shared clonotypes between healthy human individuals. The protocol was immunoSEQ multiplex PCR, while the TCRdb copy is restricted to in-frame clones and leaves out a portion. The table records about 380,000 clones, 95% to 97% of them present only once. The sequenced material came from memory CD8+ T cells sorted from blood. The subset here: CD45RO+ cells pooled with CCR7-negative TemRA cells. These receptors all stem from a man aged 25-45 years in good health.

The chain employs TRBV6-5 and TRBJ2-5; D gene ambiguous. The CDR3 is 13 amino acids. The germline V gene has CDR1 MNHEY and CDR2 SVGAGI. Trimming stripped 1 base from V and 3 bases from J, with 6 bases between. Here the CDR3 reads CASSYLIKETQYF. The DNA of the CDR3 is TGTGCCAGCAGTTACTTAATCAAAGAGACCCAGTACTTC.

The chain employs TRBV28 and TRBJ1-5; 8 nucleotides line up with TRBD1. Germline lookup yields CDR1 MDHEN and CDR2 SYDVKM. Trimming took 5 bases from V and 6 from J; bases not matched to a gene: 9. There are 15 residues in the CDR3. Here the CDR3 reads CASSITGGLSQPQHF. CDR3 sequence (DNA): TGTGCCAGCAGTATAACAGGGGGATTGAGTCAGCCCCAGCATTTT. Full variable domain (missing parts from reference TRBV28 and TRBJ1-5): DVKVTQSSRYLVKRTGEKVFLECVQDMDHENMFWYRQDPGLGLRLIYFSYDVKMKEKGDIPEGYSVSREKKERFSLILESASTNQTSMYLCASSITGGLSQPQHFGDGTRLSIL.

Note on this clone: Other nucleotide sequences in the sample specify the same CDR3. The rearrangement links TRBV30 to TRBJ2-2, with D hard to call. This CDR3 region has 11 residues. Germline V gives CDR1 GTSNPN, CDR2 SVGIG (reference sequence). V lost 3 bases to trimming and J lost 2 bases, with 1 base between them. The CDR3 nucleotides are TGTGCCTGGAGAAACACCGGGGAGCTGTTTTTT. It is translated as CAWRNTGELFF.

The chain recombines TRBV29-1 with TRBJ1-4; no clear D gene. V was clipped by 6 bases and J by 3 bases, with 11 bases between them. Germline loops: CDR1 SQVTM, CDR2 ANQGSEA. This CDR3 is built from 13 residues. The DNA of the CDR3 is TGCAGCGTGTGCGGTTTGGCTAATGAAAAACTGTTTTTT. Translating it yields CSVCGLANEKLFF.

The rearrangement links TRBV7-2 to TRBJ2-7; D is unresolved. This CDR3 is 15 amino acids long. Trimming removed 1 base from V and 0 bases from J, with 10 bases in between. Germline CDR1 and CDR2: SGHTA and FQGNSA. The CDR3 is CASSLVWQSSYEQYF. For the CDR3, the DNA is TGTGCCAGCAGCTTAGTCTGGCAGAGCTCCTACGAGCAGTACTTC.

This clone was detected only once. This chain connects TRBV19 to TRBJ2-4, with TRBD2 identical over 16 bases. This CDR3 region has 20 residues. V lost 1 base and J lost 6; bases outside the gene matches: 12. The V gene's germline CDR1 is LNHDA and CDR2 SQIVND (reference sequence). The CDR3 is CASSIGPGTSGRANGNIQYF. The CDR3 nucleotides are TGTGCCAGTAGTATAGGCCCCGGGACTAGCGGGAGGGCCAATGGAAACATTCAGTACTTC.

This rearrangement joins TRBV20-1 to TRBJ2-5; no reliable D call. The length of the CDR3 is 11 residues. Germline V gene data show CDR1 as DFQATT and CDR2 as SNEGSKA (reference sequence). The V and J ends lost 3 bases and 5 bases respectively, with 7 bases between them. The CDR3 protein is CSASERETQYF. The CDR3 DNA reads TGCAGTGCTAGCGAGAGGGAGACCCAGTACTTC.

The rearrangement links TRBV6-5 to TRBJ2-7; D may be TRBD1 (6 bases). Trimming pared 4 bases from V and 4 bases from J, leaving 14 bases between. Germline V lookup: CDR1 MNHEY, CDR2 SVGAGI. This CDR3 region has 14 residues. The CDR3 here is CASSFSRDTYEQYF. For the CDR3, the DNA is TGTGCCAGCAGTTTTAGCAGGGACACTTACGAGCAGTACTTC.

This sequence joins TRBV5-1 and TRBJ2-1; perhaps TRBD2 as D (7 bases). Germline V gene sequence: CDR1 SGHRS, CDR2 YFSETQ. This CDR3 spans 16 amino acids. Trimming shortened V by 0 bases and J by 0 bases, and 10 bases separated the two germline ends. The CDR3, as DNA: TGCGCCAGCAGCTTGGATCGGGGGGCCTCCTACAATGAGCAGTTCTTC. As protein: CASSLDRGASYNEQFF.

The gene calls are TRBV4-1 and TRBJ2-5; no firm D call. The germline gives CDR1 MGHRA, CDR2 YSYEKL. The CDR3 is 13 amino acids. Trimming stripped 1 base from V and 4 bases from J, with 7 bases between. In DNA form, the CDR3 reads TGCGCCAGCAGCCAAGTGTCATTAGAGACCCAGTACTTC. Protein sequence: CASSQVSLETQYF.

The chain is built from TRBV19 and TRBJ1-5; 10 positions agree with TRBD1. The trim removed 5 bases at V and 4 bases at J, leaving 5 bases unmatched. Germline values: CDR1 LNHDA, CDR2 SQIVND (reference sequence). This CDR3 spans 15 amino acids. The CDR3 reads CASSFRTGGNQPQHF. CDR3 DNA: TGTGCCAGTAGTTTTCGGACAGGGGGGAATCAGCCCCAGCATTTT. The whole variable domain, remainder taken from reference TRBV19 and TRBJ1-5, is DGGITQSPKYLFRKEGQNVTLSCEQNLNHDAMYWYRQDPGQGLRLIYYSQIVNDFQKGDIAEGYSVSREKKESFPLTVTSAQKNPTAFYLCASSFRTGGNQPQHFGDGTRLSIL.

Points on this clone: The sample holds other DNA sequences that translate to the same CDR3. V gene TRBV10-3 combines with J gene TRBJ2-7; D remains unclear. CDR1 ENHRY and CDR2 SYGVKD come from the germline V gene. Deletions cut 3 bases from V and 0 bases from J, with 3 bases between. CDR3 length: 12 amino acids. The CDR3 sequence is CAISEYSYEQYF. For the CDR3, the DNA is TGTGCCATCAGTGAATACTCCTACGAGCAGTACTTC.

CDR3 nucleotide sequence: TGTGCCATCAGGGACCAGGCGGCCGTATACAATGAGCAGTTCTTC. Residues: CAIRDQAAVYNEQFF. V is TRBV10-3 and J is TRBJ2-1; no definite D call. V lost 6 bases and J lost 4, with 16 bases in between. This CDR3 has 15 amino acids. The germline V gene has CDR1 ENHRY and CDR2 SYGVKD.

The genes are TRBV11-2 and TRBJ1-2, with D maybe TRBD1 (6 bases). The V gene lost 4 bases and the J gene lost 7 bases, with 13 bases spanning the gap. The CDR3 loop spans 13 amino acids. Germline lookup yields CDR1 SGHAT and CDR2 FQNNGV. CDR3 sequence reads: CASSSQQGLGYTF. The DNA of the CDR3 is TGTGCCAGCAGCTCCCAACAGGGCCTTGGCTACACCTTC.

The V gene is TRBV20-1, the J gene TRBJ2-1; D unresolved. CDR1 is DFQATT, CDR2 SNEGSKA, per germline (reference sequence). The CDR3 length is 11 residues. Trimming pared 5 bases from V and 7 bases from J, leaving 9 bases between. The CDR3 DNA reads as TGCAGTGCTCCCCCGGTAAATGAGCAGTTCTTC. Encoded protein: CSAPPVNEQFF.

The chain links TRBV5-4 to TRBJ2-7; D is ambiguous. Trimming left V 2 bases short and J 0 bases short, with 9 bases between. The length of the CDR3 is 14 residues. From germline, CDR1 is SGHNT and CDR2 YYREEE (reference sequence). The CDR3 sequence is CASSFYGDSYEQYF. The CDR3, as DNA: TGTGCCAGCAGCTTTTATGGGGACTCCTACGAGCAGTACTTC.

The chain is built from TRBV7-2 and TRBJ2-2, with TRBD1 matching 10 bases. From germline, CDR1 is SGHTA and CDR2 FQGNSA. This CDR3 has 14 amino acids. Trimming took 3 bases from V and 7 from J; bases not matched to a gene: 2. CDR3 loop: CASSFDRGRGELFF. In DNA form, the CDR3 reads TGTGCCAGCAGCTTCGACAGGGGGCGCGGGGAGCTGTTTTTT.

The chain uses TRBV5-6 and TRBJ2-7; 15 bases are a match to TRBD2. CDR1 and CDR2 from the germline V gene are SGHDT and YYEEEE. V shed 1 base, J shed 9 bases, and the junction held 17 bases outside the gene matches. There are 19 residues in the CDR3. The CDR3 DNA follows: TGTGCCAGCAGCTTGAGGGGGGGACTAGCGGGAGGAGGATCTCGGTCGCAGTACTTC. Translating it yields CASSLRGGLAGGGSRSQYF. The variable domain in full, completed from reference TRBV5-6 and TRBJ2-7, reads DAGVTQSPTHLIKTRGQQVTLRCSPKSGHDTVSWYQQALGQGPQFIFQYYEEEERQRGNFPDRFSGHQFPNYSSELNVNALLLGDSALYLCASSLRGGLAGGGSRSQYFGPGTRLTVT.

The J gene is TRBJ2-3, the V gene TRBV7-2; 10 nucleotides match TRBD2. Losses at the gene ends were 5 bases for V and 6 bases for J; bases not matched to a gene: 2. Looked up from germline, CDR1 is SGHTA and CDR2 is FQGNSA. The CDR3 has 13 amino acids. The CDR3 nucleotides read TGTGCCAGCAGCCAGGGACTAGCGGATACGCAGTATTTT. This translates into CASSQGLADTQYF.

The gene calls are TRBV21-1 and TRBJ1-1; the table's D call, TRBD1, has no DNA check behind it. TRBV21-1 is designated a pseudogene. The length of the CDR3 is 16 residues. CDR3 in amino acids: CASSKNKRGQNTEAFF. CDR3 nucleotides: TGTGCCAGCAGCAAAAATAAGCGAGGACAGAACACTGAAGCTTTCTTT.

The gene calls are TRBV5-1 and TRBJ1-3, with 8 bases that match TRBD1. Per the germline V gene, CDR1 is SGHRS and CDR2 is YFSETQ. The CDR3 extends over 17 amino acids. J gave up 0 bases and V 2 bases, and 7 bases lay outside the gene matches. As DNA, the CDR3 is TGCGCCAGCAGCTTCCAAGGACAGGGAAACTCTGGAAACACCATATATTTT. Residues: CASSFQGQGNSGNTIYF.

The chain combines TRBV28 with TRBJ1-2, with D maybe TRBD1 (6 bases). Per the germline V gene, CDR1 is MDHEN and CDR2 is SYDVKM. This CDR3 spans 16 amino acids. Trimming took 2 bases from V and 4 from J, leaving 17 bases between them. CDR3 loop: CASSLNSQGSPYGYTF. The CDR3 DNA reads as TGTGCCAGCAGTTTAAATTCCCAGGGGAGTCCCTATGGCTACACCTTC.